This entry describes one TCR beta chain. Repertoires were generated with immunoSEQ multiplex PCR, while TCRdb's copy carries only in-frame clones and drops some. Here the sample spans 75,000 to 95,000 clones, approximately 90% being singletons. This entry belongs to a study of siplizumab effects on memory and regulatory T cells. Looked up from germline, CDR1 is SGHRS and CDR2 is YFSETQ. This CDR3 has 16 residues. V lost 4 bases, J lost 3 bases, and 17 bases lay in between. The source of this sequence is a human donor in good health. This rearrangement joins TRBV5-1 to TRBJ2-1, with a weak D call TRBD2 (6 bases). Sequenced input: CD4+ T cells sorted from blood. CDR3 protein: CASSPGSSRLYNEQFF. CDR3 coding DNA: TGCGCCAGCAGCCCCGGGAGTAGCAGACTCTACAATGAGCAGTTCTTC. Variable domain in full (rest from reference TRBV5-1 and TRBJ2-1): KAGVTQTPRYLIKTRGQQVTLSCSPISGHRSVSWYQQTPGQGLQFLFEYFSETQRNKGNFPGRFSGRQFSNSRSEMNVSTLELGDSALYLCASSPGSSRLYNEQFFGPGTRLTVL.